The table lists the clone carrying this TCR beta chain with a count of one. What it binds is not known. One base away lies a much larger clone, so this may be a sequencing read error. This entry is derived from a study of CD8 T cells in ankylosing spondylitis. Study-wide results and limits: A TCR beta motif of roughly 8 highly homologous variants appeared characteristic of ankylosing spondylitis blood. Past studies reported some motif variants in reactive arthritis synovial fluid and blood.

CDR1 is GTSNPN and CDR2 is SVGIG in the germline V gene (reference sequence). The CDR3 runs 13 residues. Trimming took off 3 bases at V and 6 bases at J, with 12 bases between the two ends. Libraries of TCR beta came from quantitative 5'-RACE with molecular barcodes. One entry per CDR3 protein, called by TCRdb with MiXCR from the 5' RACE reads. This table holds roughly 450,000 distinct CDR3 sequences, roughly 25% found once. The sample taken for sequencing was blood, either unsorted or a sorted T cell fraction (not recorded which). V gene TRBV30 combines with J gene TRBJ2-1; weak D call: TRBD2 (6 bases). The TCR sequence derives from a male donor with ankylosing spondylitis. Here the CDR3 reads CAWRRGPSNEQFF. The CDR3 DNA is TGTGCCTGGAGGCGGGGACCGTCCAATGAGCAGTTCTTC.